This T cell receptor beta chain was sequenced for a study of technical replicates of blood from a handful of donors. This clone was observed once. The protocol was immunoSEQ multiplex PCR, while the TCRdb copy is restricted to in-frame clones and leaves out a portion. There are 95,000 or so clones in the sample; roughly 96% occur only once, and about 0.37% lies in the top ten. Germline trimming cut 6 bases from V and 6 bases from J; bases unmatched to any gene: 11. This CDR3 region has 15 residues. CDR1 is LNHDA and CDR2 is SQIVND in the germline V gene (reference sequence). Sequenced: T cells isolated from PBMCs. The chain couples TRBV19 to TRBJ2-1; 7 bases fit TRBD2. This receptor was identified in a human donor in good health. CDR3 in DNA: TGTGCCAGTAGCTTAATCGGGGGACTATTCAATGAGCAGTTCTTC. It translates to CASSLIGGLFNEQFF.